One sample yielded the 14 T cell receptor beta chains listed below, sequenced in a study of T cells after yellow fever vaccination (dated 2019 in TCRdb). The receptor library was made with 5' RACE. The sequencer listed for this sample is Illumina NovaSeq 6000. Using fastp trimming at Q25 and MiXCR clonotype assembly, TCRdb reanalyzed the public sequencing data and kept in-frame beta chains. Rows with one shared CDR3 protein collapse into an entry with the most common genes and DNA. This sample holds 250,000 or so distinct CDR3 sequences; about 3.9% were observed only once. About a fifth of the sample is held by the ten biggest clonotypes. Taken with the paper, the label for treatment or condition translates to: live attenuated yellow fever vaccine strain. The input for sequencing was PBMCs, taken 15 days after the yellow fever booster vaccination. All receptors derive from a man aged 18 to 29 who received the YFV17D yellow fever vaccine.

This clonotype was counted at least ten times. The gene calls are TRBV5-1 and TRBJ1-5; no firm D call. Trimming took 0 bases from V and 3 from J, leaving 4 bases between them. This CDR3 is built from 13 residues. Per the germline V gene, CDR1 is SGHRS and CDR2 is YFSETQ. The CDR3 here is CASSLDLNQPQHF. The CDR3 DNA sequence: TGCGCCAGCAGCTTGGACCTCAATCAGCCCCAGCATTTT. Full variable domain (outside the CDR3, taken from reference TRBV5-1 and TRBJ1-5): KAGVTQTPRYLIKTRGQQVTLSCSPISGHRSVSWYQQTPGQGLQFLFEYFSETQRNKGNFPGRFSGRQFSNSRSEMNVSTLELGDSALYLCASSLDLNQPQHFGDGTRLSIL.

The sample holds many counts of this clonotype. The V call is TRBV27, the J call TRBJ2-3; the match to TRBD2 covers 7 bases. Per the germline V gene, CDR1 is MNHEY and CDR2 is SMNVEV (reference sequence). J lost 1 base, V lost 5 bases, and 6 bases had no gene match. CDR3 length: 15 amino acids. The CDR3 protein is CASSLPGGGTDTQYF. As DNA, the CDR3 is TGTGCCAGCAGTCTTCCGGGGGGTGGCACAGATACGCAGTATTTT.

This clonotype was seen only once. CDR3 residues: CSVKIPGSEAFF. The CDR3 nucleotides are TGCAGCGTCAAAATTCCGGGTTCTGAAGCTTTCTTT. The J gene is TRBJ1-1, the V gene TRBV29-1; unclear D gene. CDR1 and CDR2 (germline): SQVTM, ANQGSEA. Trimming removed 6 bases from V and 6 bases from J, with 14 bases in between. The CDR3 has 12 residues.

This clonotype was counted many times. The genes are TRBV4-3 and TRBJ2-7; D is tentatively TRBD1 or TRBD2 (5 bases each). Trimming removed 0 bases from V and 6 bases from J, with 15 bases in between. This CDR3 spans 15 amino acids. Germline V gene lookup returns CDR1 LGHNA and CDR2 YSLEER. The CDR3 coding sequence is TGCGCCAGCAGCCAAGACCACAGGCTGGGAGCCGAGCAGTACTTC. This gives the protein CASSQDHRLGAEQYF.

The V gene is TRBV15, the J gene TRBJ2-3, with D maybe TRBD1 (6 bases). V dropped 3 bases and J dropped 4 bases, with 14 bases sitting between them. The CDR3 runs 15 residues. The germline V gene encodes CDR1 LNHNV and CDR2 YYDKDF (reference sequence). DNA of the CDR3: TGTGCCACCAGCAGTCCGGGACATACCCCAGATACGCAGTATTTT. Translation: CATSSPGHTPDTQYF.

Comment on this clonotype: A read error may be the cause here, since a much bigger clone is one base away. The chain uses TRBV29-1 and TRBJ1-2; possibly TRBD1 for D (6 bases). Germline loops: CDR1 SQVTM, CDR2 ANQGSEA. The CDR3 is 14 amino acids. Trimming left V 6 bases short and J 3 bases short, with 17 bases between. Here the CDR3 reads CSVNPDSAYYGYTF. CDR3 coding DNA: TGCAGCGTCAACCCGGACAGCGCCTACTATGGCTACACCTTC. Using reference TRBV29-1 and TRBJ1-2 for the parts outside the CDR3, the full variable domain is SAVISQKPSRDICQRGTSLTIQCQVDSQVTMMFWYRQQPGQSLTLIATANQGSEATYESGFVIDKFPISRPNLTFSTLTVSNMSPEDSSIYLCSVNPDSAYYGYTFGSGTRLTVV.

There are many counts of this clonotype. V is TRBV5-1 and J is TRBJ1-3; perhaps TRBD1 as D (6 bases). V dropped 6 bases and J dropped 4 bases, with 17 bases sitting between them. The germline gives CDR1 SGHRS, CDR2 YFSETQ. The CDR3 runs 15 residues. For the CDR3, the DNA is TGCGCCAGCAATGAGATGGGGGCAGCAGGAAACACCATATATTTT. Its translation: CASNEMGAAGNTIYF.

This clonotype was counted many times. The V and J genes are TRBV12-3 or TRBV12-4 and TRBJ2-5, with a weak D call TRBD2 (5 bases). This CDR3 comprises 13 residues. V lost 1 base to trimming and J lost 5 bases, with 8 bases between them. This CDR3 reads CASSLGTSETQYF. CDR3 nucleotides: TGTGCCAGCAGTTTAGGGACTTCGGAGACCCAGTACTTC.

The table lists this clonotype with many counts. The V gene is TRBV5-1, the J gene TRBJ2-3; D gene uncertain. The V gene's germline CDR1 is SGHRS and CDR2 YFSETQ. The V gene lost 0 bases and the J gene lost 0 bases, with 11 bases spanning the gap. This CDR3 has 16 residues. For the CDR3, the DNA is TGCGCCAGCAGCTTGGCGCGGCAGCCAAGCACAGATACGCAGTATTTT. Translating it yields CASSLARQPSTDTQYF.

This clonotype was observed a handful of times. This rearrangement joins TRBV19 to TRBJ1-5; D perhaps matches TRBD1 (5 bases). The CDR3 runs to 13 residues. CDR1 is LNHDA and CDR2 is SQIVND in the germline V gene (reference sequence). The ends were cut back, 10 bases at V and 3 bases at J, with 13 bases in the middle. The DNA of the CDR3 is TGTGCCACCAGTCGGACAAACAATCAGCCCCAGCATTTT. This translates into CATSRTNNQPQHF.

This clonotype was counted ten times or more. This chain connects TRBV29-1 to TRBJ2-3; D uncertain. CDR1 SQVTM and CDR2 ANQGSEA come from the germline V gene. The CDR3 length is 11 residues. V dropped 7 bases and J dropped 6 bases, with 11 bases sitting between them. CDR3 sequence (DNA): TGCAGCGGGCTGCGTAGGGATACGCAGTATTTT. Translated: CSGLRRDTQYF.

This clonotype was counted many times. The chain couples TRBV24-1 to TRBJ1-5; 7 bases line up with TRBD1. The trim removed 9 bases at V and 2 bases at J, leaving 9 bases unmatched. Germline V lookup: CDR1 KGHDR, CDR2 SFDVKD. The CDR3 contains 15 residues. The CDR3 is CATRGGGTGNQPQHF. In DNA, the CDR3 is TGTGCCACCCGGGGTGGCGGGACAGGCAATCAGCCCCAGCATTTT.

In its sample, this clonotype was seen a few times. CDR3 nucleotide sequence: TGTGCCAGCAGCTTAGTGGACGGCTCTGGAAACACCATATATTTT. It is translated as CASSLVDGSGNTIYF. V usage is TRBV7-9 and J usage is TRBJ1-3; D ambiguous. Germline loops: CDR1 SEHNR, CDR2 FQNEAQ (reference sequence). V was trimmed by 1 base and J by 0 bases, leaving 7 bases between them. The length of the CDR3 is 15 residues.

The sample holds many counts of this clonotype. The chain uses TRBV6-5 and TRBJ1-3, with D possibly TRBD1 on 6 matching bases. Trimming shortened V by 2 bases and J by 0 bases, and 17 bases separated the two germline ends. The CDR3 covers 18 residues. CDR1 MNHEY and CDR2 SVGAGI come from the germline V gene. The CDR3 DNA reads TGTGCCAGCAGTTACCGGGTGGCAGGGGCTTTCTCTGGAAACACCATATATTTT. Its protein is CASSYRVAGAFSGNTIYF.